The 26 T cell receptor beta chains given below trace back to one sample, sequenced in a study of T cell responses to AZD1222 COVID-19 vaccine. Sequenced by immunoSEQ multiplex PCR; TCRdb stores in-frame clones only, minus some. The repertoire holds 130,000 to 150,000 clones, with 80% to 95% as singletons. The material sequenced was peripheral blood, taken on day 0 of AZD1222 vaccination. These receptors were taken from an adult in good health.

V gene TRBV6-1 combines with J gene TRBJ2-3; 11 bases are shared with TRBD2. Losses at the gene ends were 3 bases for V and 7 bases for J; bases not matched to a gene: 12. The CDR3 extends over 17 amino acids. Per the germline V gene, CDR1 is MNHNS and CDR2 is SASEGT. CDR3 region: CASSDELAGEAGYTQYF. The CDR3 nucleotides are TGTGCCAGCAGTGACGAACTAGCGGGGGAAGCCGGTTATACGCAGTATTTT.

The gene calls are TRBV19 and TRBJ1-2; D unclear. Trimming pared 8 bases from V and 6 bases from J, leaving 7 bases between. This CDR3 comprises 10 residues. Looked up from germline, CDR1 is LNHDA and CDR2 is SQIVND (reference sequence). CDR3 protein: CASLGNGYTF. The CDR3 DNA reads TGTGCCAGTTTAGGAAATGGCTACACCTTC.

V and J are TRBV5-6 and TRBJ2-7, with a possible D match to TRBD2 (5 bases). CDR3 length: 14 residues. Germline CDR1 reads SGHDT; CDR2 reads YYEEEE. Deletions cut 4 bases from V and 3 bases from J, with 14 bases between. This chain's CDR3 is CASSRIGEFYEQYF. Written as DNA, the CDR3 is TGTGCCAGCAGCCGGATCGGGGAGTTCTACGAGCAGTACTTC.

The CDR3 loop reads CASGRGWTYEQYF. In DNA form, the CDR3 reads TGTGCCAGCGGCCGGGGATGGACCTACGAGCAGTACTTC. The V call is TRBV6-6, the J call TRBJ2-7; D perhaps matches TRBD2 (5 bases). Trimming shortened V by 8 bases and J by 2 bases, and 13 bases separated the two germline ends. CDR3 length: 13 amino acids. The V gene's germline CDR1 is MNHNY and CDR2 SVGAGI (reference sequence).

The chain joins TRBV5-1 to TRBJ1-4, with unresolved D. V shed 0 bases and J shed 1 base, with 4 bases lying between them. The germline V gene encodes CDR1 SGHRS and CDR2 YFSETQ. The CDR3 contains 14 residues. CDR3 coding DNA: TGCGCCAGCAGCTTGGGGGGAACTAATGAAAAACTGTTTTTT. Translating it yields CASSLGGTNEKLFF.

The chain links TRBV7-9 to TRBJ2-2, with 9 bases fitting TRBD2. Germline-derived CDR1 and CDR2 are SEHNR and FQNEAQ (reference sequence). Trimming cost V 7 bases and J 6 bases; bases outside gene matches: 9. This CDR3 is 15 amino acids long. The CDR3 reads CASTLSLAGAGELFF. Here the CDR3 DNA reads TGTGCCAGCACCCTATCCTTAGCGGGAGCCGGGGAGCTGTTTTTT.

CDR3 residues: CASSMGGRQDTEAFF. The CDR3 DNA reads as TGTGCCAGTAGTATGGGGGGCCGGCAGGACACTGAAGCTTTCTTT. This chain links TRBV19 with TRBJ1-1, with TRBD1 as a possible D gene (6 bases). Trimming took off 3 bases at V and 3 bases at J, with 14 bases between the two ends. CDR3 length: 15 residues. Germline loops: CDR1 LNHDA, CDR2 SQIVND (reference sequence).

V usage is TRBV7-9 and J usage is TRBJ2-7; 8 bases agree with TRBD2. V shed 0 bases, J shed 4 bases, and the junction held 5 bases outside the gene matches. CDR3 length equals 15 residues. Germline V CDR1 and CDR2: SEHNR, FQNEAQ (reference sequence). CDR3 loop: CASSLALADAYEQYF. The DNA of the CDR3 is TGTGCCAGCAGCTTAGCACTAGCGGACGCATACGAGCAGTACTTC.

The gene calls are TRBV5-6 and TRBJ2-5; TRBD2 matches at 7 bases. This CDR3 contains 14 residues. The junction had 5 bases not matched to a gene; V was cut back by 4 bases and J by 2 bases. Germline CDR1 SGHDT, CDR2 YYEEEE. CDR3 sequence (DNA): TGTGCCAGCAGCGGGCTAGCGGTACAAGAGACCCAGTACTTC. Translated: CASSGLAVQETQYF.

The rearrangement links TRBV5-6 to TRBJ1-4, with a possible D match to TRBD1 (5 bases). Germline V CDR1 and CDR2: SGHDT, YYEEEE. V was pared by 0 bases and J by 8 bases, with 20 bases between. CDR3 length equals 17 residues. The CDR3 coding sequence is TGTGCCAGCAGCTTGGCCGGCTGGGGGTCTACGGCGGAAAAACTGTTTTTT. Amino acid sequence: CASSLAGWGSTAEKLFF. The variable domain in full, completed from reference TRBV5-6 and TRBJ1-4, reads DAGVTQSPTHLIKTRGQQVTLRCSPKSGHDTVSWYQQALGQGPQFIFQYYEEEERQRGNFPDRFSGHQFPNYSSELNVNALLLGDSALYLCASSLAGWGSTAEKLFFGSGTQLSVL.

The rearrangement joins TRBV11-2 to TRBJ2-7, with a tentative D call TRBD2 (6 bases). The CDR3 runs 16 residues. Germline CDR1 is SGHAT and CDR2 is FQNNGV. Trimming removed 0 bases at V and 2 bases at J, with 14 bases between. This CDR3 is CASSLDSGVGPYEQYF. In nucleotides, the CDR3 is TGTGCCAGCAGCTTAGATTCGGGGGTAGGGCCCTACGAGCAGTACTTC.

CDR3 sequence: CATSDPGRMGSYNEQFF. In nucleotides, the CDR3 is TGTGCCACCAGTGATCCCGGGCGGATGGGCTCCTACAATGAGCAGTTCTTC. The genes are TRBV24-1 and TRBJ2-1, with D hard to call. This CDR3 has 17 amino acids. V shed 3 bases and J shed 0 bases, with 14 bases lying between them. Germline assignment: CDR1 KGHDR and CDR2 SFDVKD.

As to this clone: At one of its ends the junction is not consistent with the germline gene, which may arise from a read error. This chain links TRBV4-1 with TRBJ1-1, with TRBD1 matching 9 bases. The germline gives CDR1 MGHRA, CDR2 YSYEKL. The CDR3 loop spans 16 amino acids. The CDR3 sequence is CASSWAYRGLKTEAFF. CDR3 bases: TGCGCCAGCAGCTGGGCCTACAGGGGGCTGAAGACTGAAGCTTTCTTT.

The chain is built from TRBV9 and TRBJ2-2, with D perhaps TRBD2 (5 bases). CDR3 length: 13 amino acids. CDR1 SGDLS and CDR2 YYNGEE come from the germline V gene. Deletions cut 3 bases from V and 5 bases from J, with 8 bases between. The CDR3 DNA sequence: TGTGCCAGCAGCGCGAGCGGAACCGGGGAGCTGTTTTTT. Residues: CASSASGTGELFF.

The chain couples TRBV5-1 to TRBJ1-2; 7 nucleotides line up with TRBD1. The CDR3 has 14 amino acids. Germline V lookup: CDR1 SGHRS, CDR2 YFSETQ. The trim removed 3 bases at V and 4 bases at J, leaving 6 bases unmatched. DNA of the CDR3: TGCGCCAGCAGCTGGCAGGGGGTAGGCTATGGCTACACCTTC. Encoded protein: CASSWQGVGYGYTF.

The chain has TRBV30 and TRBJ1-1; TRBD1 might be the D (5 bases). Germline V gene sequence: CDR1 GTSNPN, CDR2 SVGIG (reference sequence). The CDR3 runs to 15 residues. With 0 bases removed from V and 1 base from J, the gap between germline ends came to 12 bases. In nucleotides, the CDR3 is TGTGCCTGGAGTGTATTAGGGGCCGGGAACACTGAAGCTTTCTTT. It translates to CAWSVLGAGNTEAFF.

This chain links TRBV11-2 with TRBJ2-7, with unresolved D. Per germline, CDR1 SGHAT and CDR2 FQNNGV. V lost 3 bases to trimming and J lost 2 bases, with 5 bases between them. CDR3 length: 12 amino acids. CDR3 DNA sequence: TGTGCCAGCAGCTTCCCAACCTACGAGCAGTACTTC. The encoded protein is CASSFPTYEQYF.

The chain is built from TRBV28 and TRBJ1-6, with TRBD1 matching 8 bases. The length of the CDR3 is 14 residues. The V and J ends lost 4 bases and 11 bases, in that order; junction bases with no gene match: 7. Germline assignment: CDR1 MDHEN and CDR2 SYDVKM. The CDR3 nucleotides read TGTGCCAGCAGTTCCCAGGGGGCTTTAACACCCCTCCACTTT. Translation gives CASSSQGALTPLHF.

The genes are TRBV7-9 and TRBJ2-1; 7 positions match TRBD1. Germline V gene data show CDR1 as SEHNR and CDR2 as FQNEAQ (reference sequence). Trimming took 6 bases from V and 10 from J; bases not matched to a gene: 9. The CDR3 runs to 13 residues. The CDR3 reads CASRPQGDGEQFF. In DNA form, the CDR3 reads TGTGCCAGCAGGCCTCAGGGGGACGGGGAGCAGTTCTTC.

The chain is built from TRBV5-1 and TRBJ1-6; 8 nucleotides match TRBD1. The germline CDR1 and CDR2 sequences are SGHRS and YFSETQ. The CDR3 length is 16 residues. The V segment lost 2 bases and the J segment 5 bases; nucleotides outside the gene matches: 6. The CDR3 DNA reads TGCGCCAGCAGCTTTCAGGGGGCAATGGATAATTCACCCCTCCACTTT. The encoded protein is CASSFQGAMDNSPLHF.

The V call is TRBV11-2, the J call TRBJ2-5; possible D gene TRBD1, 6 bases. There are 15 residues in the CDR3. V was cut by 5 bases and J by 7 bases, with 20 bases left in between. Germline CDR1 is SGHAT and CDR2 is FQNNGV. The CDR3: CASSPTGHPGGTQYF. CDR3 nucleotide sequence: TGTGCCAGCAGCCCGACGGGACACCCCGGCGGGACCCAGTACTTC.

V and J are TRBV27 and TRBJ2-7; TRBD1 aligns across 7 bases. Germline-derived CDR1 and CDR2 are MNHEY and SMNVEV (reference sequence). Trimming at V came to 2 bases and at J to 2 bases, leaving 6 bases not matched to a gene. This CDR3 is built from 15 residues. The CDR3 region is CASSLQVGTAYEQYF. The CDR3 bases are TGTGCCAGCAGTTTACAGGTAGGGACAGCCTACGAGCAGTACTTC.

This clone showed up just once. This chain joins TRBV24-1 and TRBJ2-7, with D possibly matching TRBD2 (5 bases). CDR1 and CDR2 from the germline V gene are KGHDR and SFDVKD. Trimming removed 4 bases at V and 3 bases at J, with 18 bases between. This CDR3 spans 16 amino acids. CDR3 sequence (DNA): TGTGCCACCAGTGACGGTCCGGGAAGGACCCACTACGAGCAGTACTTC. Its translation is CATSDGPGRTHYEQYF.

The chain recombines TRBV12-3 or TRBV12-4 with TRBJ1-2, with D possibly TRBD1 on 5 matching bases. Trimming cost V 6 bases and J 4 bases, with 12 bases left between them. CDR3 length: 13 residues. DNA of the CDR3: TGTGCCAGCAGCTCCAGGGTGGCCTATGGCTACACCTTC. Protein sequence: CASSSRVAYGYTF.

V is TRBV5-1 and J is TRBJ1-5, with a possible D match to TRBD1 (5 bases). CDR1 and CDR2 from the germline V gene are SGHRS and YFSETQ. This CDR3 comprises 15 residues. Trimming took off 4 bases at V and 5 bases at J, with 16 bases between the two ends. CDR3 sequence reads: CASSQGGAGDQPQHF. The DNA for the CDR3 is TGCGCCAGCAGCCAGGGAGGAGCTGGGGATCAGCCCCAGCATTTT.

This clone showed up just once. The chain couples TRBV4-2 to TRBJ1-2; 11 bases match TRBD1. The germline gives CDR1 LGHNA, CDR2 YNFKEQ. V lost 0 bases and J lost 6; bases outside the gene matches: 3. The CDR3 runs to 15 residues. CDR3 in DNA: TGTGCCAGCAGCCAAGATGGGACAGGGGGGGATGGCTACACCTTC. This gives the protein CASSQDGTGGDGYTF.